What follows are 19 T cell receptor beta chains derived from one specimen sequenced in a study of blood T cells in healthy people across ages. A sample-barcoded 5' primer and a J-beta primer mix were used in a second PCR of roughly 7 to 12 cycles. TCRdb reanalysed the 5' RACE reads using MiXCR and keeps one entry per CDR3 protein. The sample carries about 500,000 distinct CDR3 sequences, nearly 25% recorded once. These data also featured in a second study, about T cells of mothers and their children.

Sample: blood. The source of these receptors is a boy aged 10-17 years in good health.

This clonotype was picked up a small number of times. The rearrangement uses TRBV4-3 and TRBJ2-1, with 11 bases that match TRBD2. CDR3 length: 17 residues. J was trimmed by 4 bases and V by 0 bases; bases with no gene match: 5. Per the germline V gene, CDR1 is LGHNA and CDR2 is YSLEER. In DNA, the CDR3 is TGCGCCAGCAGCCAAGATTGGGCTAGCGGGGGGTACAATGAGCAGTTCTTC. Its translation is CASSQDWASGGYNEQFF.

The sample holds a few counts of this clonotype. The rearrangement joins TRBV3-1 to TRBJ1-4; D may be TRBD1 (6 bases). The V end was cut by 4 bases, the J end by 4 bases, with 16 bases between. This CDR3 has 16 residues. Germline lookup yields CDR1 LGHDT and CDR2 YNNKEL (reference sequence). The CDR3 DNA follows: TGTGCCAGCAGCCCTCGGACAGCTTACCGTAATGAAAAACTGTTTTTT. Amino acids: CASSPRTAYRNEKLFF.

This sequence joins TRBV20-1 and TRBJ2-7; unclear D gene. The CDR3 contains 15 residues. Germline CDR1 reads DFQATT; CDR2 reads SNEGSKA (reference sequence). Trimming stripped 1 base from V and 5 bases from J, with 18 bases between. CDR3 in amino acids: CSARGSSAGLDEQYF. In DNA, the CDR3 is TGCAGTGCTAGAGGATCCAGCGCCGGGCTGGACGAGCAGTACTTC.

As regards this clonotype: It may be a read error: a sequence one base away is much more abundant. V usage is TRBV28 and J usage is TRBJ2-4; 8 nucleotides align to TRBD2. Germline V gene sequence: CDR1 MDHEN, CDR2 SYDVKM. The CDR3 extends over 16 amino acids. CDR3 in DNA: TGTGCCAGCAGCGCCGGGGGGGACTTAGCCAAAAACGTTCAGTACTTC. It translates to CASSAGGDLAKNVQYF. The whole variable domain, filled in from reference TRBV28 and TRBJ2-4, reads DVKVTQSSRYLVKRTGEKVFLECVQDMDHENMFWYRQDPGLGLRLIYFSYDVKMKEKGDIPEGYSVSREKKERFSLILESASTNQTSMYLCASSAGGDLAKNVQYFGAGTRLSVL.

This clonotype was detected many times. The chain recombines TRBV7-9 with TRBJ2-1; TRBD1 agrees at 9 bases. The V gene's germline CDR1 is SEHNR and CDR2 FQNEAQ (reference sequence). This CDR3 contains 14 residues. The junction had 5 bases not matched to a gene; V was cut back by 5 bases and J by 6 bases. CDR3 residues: CASSLRQGVNEQFF. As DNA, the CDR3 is TGTGCCAGCAGCCTCCGACAGGGGGTCAATGAGCAGTTCTTC.

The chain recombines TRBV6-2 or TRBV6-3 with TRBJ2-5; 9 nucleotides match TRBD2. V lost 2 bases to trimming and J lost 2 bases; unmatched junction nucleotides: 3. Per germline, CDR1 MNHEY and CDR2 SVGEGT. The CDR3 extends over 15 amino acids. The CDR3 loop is CASSYRLAAQETQYF. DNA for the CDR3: TGTGCCAGCAGTTACCGACTAGCGGCTCAAGAGACCCAGTACTTC.

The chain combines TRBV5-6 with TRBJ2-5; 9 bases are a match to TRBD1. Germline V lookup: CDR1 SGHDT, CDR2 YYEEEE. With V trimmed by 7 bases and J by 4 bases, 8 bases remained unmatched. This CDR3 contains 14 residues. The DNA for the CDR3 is TGTGCCAGCTGCCCCGACAGGGGGGCAGAGACCCAGTACTTC. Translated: CASCPDRGAETQYF.

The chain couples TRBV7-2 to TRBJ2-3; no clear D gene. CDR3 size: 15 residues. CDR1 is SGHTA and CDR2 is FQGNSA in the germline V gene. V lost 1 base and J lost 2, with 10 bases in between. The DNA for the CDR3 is TGTGCCAGCAGCTTAGACTCGGCGATCACAGATACGCAGTATTTT. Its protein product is CASSLDSAITDTQYF.

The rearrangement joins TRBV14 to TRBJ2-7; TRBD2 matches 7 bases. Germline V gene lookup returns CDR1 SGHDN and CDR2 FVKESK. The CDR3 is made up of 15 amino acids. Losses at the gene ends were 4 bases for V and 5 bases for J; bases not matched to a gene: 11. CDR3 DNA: TGTGCCAGCAGCCCCCGGGTAGCGGGTAGGAACGAGCAGTACTTC. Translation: CASSPRVAGRNEQYF.

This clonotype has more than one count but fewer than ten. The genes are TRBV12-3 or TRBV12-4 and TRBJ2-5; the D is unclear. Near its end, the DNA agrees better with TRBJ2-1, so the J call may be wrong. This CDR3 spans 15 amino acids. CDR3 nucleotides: TGTGCCGGCAACGCCCCCCCGGACCGACACAATGAGCAGTTCTTC. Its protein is CAGNAPPDRHNEQFF.

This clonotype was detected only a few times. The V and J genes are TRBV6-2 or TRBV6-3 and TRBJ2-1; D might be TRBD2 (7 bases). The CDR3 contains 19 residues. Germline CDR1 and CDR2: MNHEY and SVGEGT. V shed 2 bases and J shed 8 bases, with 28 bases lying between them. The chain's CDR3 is CASSYLKPRDGGLWDEQFF. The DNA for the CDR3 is TGTGCCAGCAGTTACCTAAAACCTCGTGACGGGGGGCTTTGGGATGAGCAGTTCTTC.

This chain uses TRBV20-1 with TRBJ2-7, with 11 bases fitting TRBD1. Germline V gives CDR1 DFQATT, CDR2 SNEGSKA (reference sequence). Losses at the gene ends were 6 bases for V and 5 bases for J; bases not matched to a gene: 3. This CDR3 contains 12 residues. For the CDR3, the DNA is TGCAGTGCAACGGGACAGGGGGACGAGCAGTACTTC. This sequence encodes CSATGQGDEQYF.

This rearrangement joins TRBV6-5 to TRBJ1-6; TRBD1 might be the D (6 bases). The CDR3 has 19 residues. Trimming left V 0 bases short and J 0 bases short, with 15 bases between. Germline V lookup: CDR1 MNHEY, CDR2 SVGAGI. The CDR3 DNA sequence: TGTGCCAGCAGTTACTCGAAACAGGGAGGGGACTCCTATAATTCACCCCTCCACTTT. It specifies CASSYSKQGGDSYNSPLHF.

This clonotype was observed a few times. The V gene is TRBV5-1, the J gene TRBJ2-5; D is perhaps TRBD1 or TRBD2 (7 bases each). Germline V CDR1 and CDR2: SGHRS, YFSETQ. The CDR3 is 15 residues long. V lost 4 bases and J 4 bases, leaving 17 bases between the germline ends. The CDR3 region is CASSNRDREGETQYF. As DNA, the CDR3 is TGCGCCAGCAGCAATCGAGACAGGGAGGGAGAGACCCAGTACTTC.

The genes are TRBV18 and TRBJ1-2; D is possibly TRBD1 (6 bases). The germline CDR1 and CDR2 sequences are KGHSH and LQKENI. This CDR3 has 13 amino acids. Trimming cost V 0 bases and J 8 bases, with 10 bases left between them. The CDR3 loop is CASSPPNRVGYTF. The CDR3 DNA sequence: TGTGCCAGCTCACCACCGAACAGGGTGGGCTACACCTTC.

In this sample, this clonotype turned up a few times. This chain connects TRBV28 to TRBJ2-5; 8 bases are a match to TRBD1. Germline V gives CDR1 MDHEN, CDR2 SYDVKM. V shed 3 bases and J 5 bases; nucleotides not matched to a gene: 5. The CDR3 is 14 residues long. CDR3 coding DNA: TGTGCCAGCAGTTTTCTGGACAGGGTCGAGACCCAGTACTTC. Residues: CASSFLDRVETQYF.

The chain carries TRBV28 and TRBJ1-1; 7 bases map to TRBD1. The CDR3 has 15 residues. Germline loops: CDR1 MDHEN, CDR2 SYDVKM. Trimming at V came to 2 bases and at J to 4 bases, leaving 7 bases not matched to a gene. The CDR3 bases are TGTGCCAGCAGTTTAGCCGGAGGGGGCGGCACTGAAGCTTTCTTT. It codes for CASSLAGGGGTEAFF.

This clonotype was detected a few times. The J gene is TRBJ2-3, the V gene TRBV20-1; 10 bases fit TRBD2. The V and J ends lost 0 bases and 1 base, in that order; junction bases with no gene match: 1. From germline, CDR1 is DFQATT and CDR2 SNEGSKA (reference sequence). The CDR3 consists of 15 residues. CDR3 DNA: TGCAGTGCTAGAGATCTAGCGGGGGGCACAGATACGCAGTATTTT. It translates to CSARDLAGGTDTQYF.

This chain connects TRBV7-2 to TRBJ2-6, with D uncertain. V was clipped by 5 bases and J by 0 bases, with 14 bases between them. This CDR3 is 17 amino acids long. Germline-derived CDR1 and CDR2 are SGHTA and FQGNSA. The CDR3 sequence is CASSIRTVNSGANVLTF. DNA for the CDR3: TGTGCCAGCAGCATACGGACGGTTAACTCTGGGGCCAACGTCCTGACTTTC. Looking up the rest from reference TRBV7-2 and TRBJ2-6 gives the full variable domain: GAGVSQSPSNKVTEKGKDVELRCDPISGHTALYWYRQSLGQGLEFLIYFQGNSAPDKSGLPSDRFSAERTGGSVSTLTIQRTQQEDSAVYLCASSIRTVNSGANVLTFGAGSRLTVL.